This entry concerns a single T cell receptor beta chain. TCRdb's copy holds only in-frame clones and misses some; the assay was immunoSEQ multiplex PCR. The sample contains roughly 130,000 clones, 90% to 95% of which appear only once. This sample stems from a study of control samples from healthy donors and cancer patients. Germline-derived CDR1 and CDR2 are KGHDR and SFDVKD. Trimming stripped 7 bases from V and 7 bases from J, with 9 bases between. The CDR3 loop spans 11 amino acids. The sample taken for sequencing was PBMCs. The origin of this receptor is a man aged 60 to 69 with colorectal cancer. The rearrangement joins TRBV24-1 to TRBJ1-1; tentative D call: TRBD1 (6 bases). The CDR3 is CATRQGGEAFF. The CDR3 bases are TGTGCCACCAGACAGGGCGGTGAAGCTTTCTTT.